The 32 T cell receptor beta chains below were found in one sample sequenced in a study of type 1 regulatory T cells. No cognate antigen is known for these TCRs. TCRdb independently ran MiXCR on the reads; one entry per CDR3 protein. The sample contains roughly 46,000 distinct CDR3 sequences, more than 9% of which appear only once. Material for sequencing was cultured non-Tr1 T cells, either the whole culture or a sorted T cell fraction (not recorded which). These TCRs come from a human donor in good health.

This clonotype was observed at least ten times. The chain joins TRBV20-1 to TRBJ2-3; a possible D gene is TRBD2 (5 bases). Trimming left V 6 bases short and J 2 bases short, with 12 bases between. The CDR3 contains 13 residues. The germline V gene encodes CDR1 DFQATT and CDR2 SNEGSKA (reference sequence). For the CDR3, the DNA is TGCAGTGCCTATAGCGAGAACACAGATACGCAGTATTTT. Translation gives CSAYSENTDTQYF.

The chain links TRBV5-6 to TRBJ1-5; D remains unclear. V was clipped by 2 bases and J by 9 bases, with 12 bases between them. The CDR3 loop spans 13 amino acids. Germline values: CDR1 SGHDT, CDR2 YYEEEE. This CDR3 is CASSFQGNLPQHF. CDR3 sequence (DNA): TGTGCCAGCAGCTTTCAAGGGAATTTGCCCCAGCATTTT.

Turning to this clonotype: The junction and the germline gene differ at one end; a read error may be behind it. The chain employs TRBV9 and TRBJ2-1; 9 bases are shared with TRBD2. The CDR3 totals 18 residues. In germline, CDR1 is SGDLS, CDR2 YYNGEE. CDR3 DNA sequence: TGTGCCAGCACGAGGTGGCTAGCGGGACCGAGCTCCTACAATGAACAGTTCTTC. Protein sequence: CASTRWLAGPSSYNEQFF.

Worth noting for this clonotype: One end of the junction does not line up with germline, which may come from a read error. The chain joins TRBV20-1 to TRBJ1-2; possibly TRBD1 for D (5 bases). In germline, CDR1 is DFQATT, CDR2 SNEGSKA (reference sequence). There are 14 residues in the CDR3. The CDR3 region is CSAITGTSNYGHTF. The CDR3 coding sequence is TGCAGTGCTATTACAGGCACTTCTAACTATGGCCACACCTTC.

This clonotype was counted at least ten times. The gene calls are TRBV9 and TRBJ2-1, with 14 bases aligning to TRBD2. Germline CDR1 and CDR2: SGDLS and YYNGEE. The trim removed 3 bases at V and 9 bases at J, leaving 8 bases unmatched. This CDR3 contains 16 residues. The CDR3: CASSGGGTSGSGEQFF. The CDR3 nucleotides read TGTGCCAGCAGCGGGGGGGGGACTAGCGGGAGTGGTGAGCAGTTCTTC. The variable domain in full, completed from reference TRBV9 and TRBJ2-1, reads DSGVTQTPKHLITATGQRVTLRCSPRSGDLSVYWYQQSLDQGLQFLIQYYNGEERAKGNILERFSAQQFPDLHSELNLSSLELGDSALYFCASSGGGTSGSGEQFFGPGTRLTVL.

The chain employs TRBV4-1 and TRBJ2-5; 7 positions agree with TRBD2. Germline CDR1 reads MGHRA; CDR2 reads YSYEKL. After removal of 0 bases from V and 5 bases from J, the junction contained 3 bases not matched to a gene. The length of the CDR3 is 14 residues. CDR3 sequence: CASSQDSGRETQYF. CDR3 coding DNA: TGCGCCAGCAGCCAAGATAGCGGGCGGGAGACCCAGTACTTC.

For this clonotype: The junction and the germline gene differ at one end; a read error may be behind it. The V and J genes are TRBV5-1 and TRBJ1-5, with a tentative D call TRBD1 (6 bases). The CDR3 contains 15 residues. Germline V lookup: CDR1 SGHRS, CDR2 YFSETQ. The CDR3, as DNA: TGCACCAGCAGCAGAGGGGGGGAAGGCAATCAGCCCCAGCATTTT. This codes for CTSSRGGEGNQPQHF.

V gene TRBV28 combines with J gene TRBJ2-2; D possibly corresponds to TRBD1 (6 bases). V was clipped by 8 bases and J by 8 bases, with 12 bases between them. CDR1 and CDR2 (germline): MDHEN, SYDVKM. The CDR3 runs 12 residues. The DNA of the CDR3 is TGTGCCAGCGGTCTGAGGGGGGGGGAGCTGTTTTTT. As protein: CASGLRGGELFF.

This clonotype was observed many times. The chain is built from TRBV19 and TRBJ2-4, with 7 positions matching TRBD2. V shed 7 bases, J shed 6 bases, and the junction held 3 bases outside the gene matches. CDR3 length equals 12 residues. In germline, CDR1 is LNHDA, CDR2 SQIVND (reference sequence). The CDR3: CASMGGTNIQYF. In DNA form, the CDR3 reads TGTGCCAGTATGGGGGGGACAAACATTCAGTACTTC.

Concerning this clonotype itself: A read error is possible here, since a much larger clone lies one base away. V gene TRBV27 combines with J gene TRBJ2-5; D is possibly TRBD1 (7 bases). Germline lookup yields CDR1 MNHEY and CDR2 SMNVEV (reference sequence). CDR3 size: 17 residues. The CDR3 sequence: CASSLSNPGGYQETQHF. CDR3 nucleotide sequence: TGTGCCAGCAGTTTATCGAACCCAGGGGGGTACCAAGAGACCCAGCACTTC.

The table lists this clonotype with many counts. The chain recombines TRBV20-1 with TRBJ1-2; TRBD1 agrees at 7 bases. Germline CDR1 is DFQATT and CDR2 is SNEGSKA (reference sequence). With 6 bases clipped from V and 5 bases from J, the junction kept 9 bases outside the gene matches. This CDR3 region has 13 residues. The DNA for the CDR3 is TGCAGTGCCGCCCCGAAGGGGGCGTATGGCTACACCTTC. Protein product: CSAAPKGAYGYTF.

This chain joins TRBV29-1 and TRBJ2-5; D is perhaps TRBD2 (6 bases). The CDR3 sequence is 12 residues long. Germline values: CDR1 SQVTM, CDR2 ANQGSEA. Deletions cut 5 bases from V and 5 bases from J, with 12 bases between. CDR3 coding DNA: TGCAGCGTTCTAACTAGCTGGGAGACCCAGTACTTC. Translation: CSVLTSWETQYF. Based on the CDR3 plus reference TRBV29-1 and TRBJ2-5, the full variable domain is SAVISQKPSRDICQRGTSLTIQCQVDSQVTMMFWYRQQPGQSLTLIATANQGSEATYESGFVIDKFPISRPNLTFSTLTVSNMSPEDSSIYLCSVLTSWETQYFGPGTRLLVL.

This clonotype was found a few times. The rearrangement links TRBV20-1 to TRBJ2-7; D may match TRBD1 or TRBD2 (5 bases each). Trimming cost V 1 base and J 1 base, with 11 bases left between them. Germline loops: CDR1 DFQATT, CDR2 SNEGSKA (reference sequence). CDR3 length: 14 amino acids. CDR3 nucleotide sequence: TGCAGTGCTAGAGGGGACCACGGATCCTACGAGCAGTACTTC. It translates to CSARGDHGSYEQYF.

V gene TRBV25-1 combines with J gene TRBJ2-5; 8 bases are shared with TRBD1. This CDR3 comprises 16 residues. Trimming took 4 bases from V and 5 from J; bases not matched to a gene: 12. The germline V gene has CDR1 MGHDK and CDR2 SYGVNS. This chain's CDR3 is CASSAYPQGAIETQYF. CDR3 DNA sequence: TGTGCCAGCAGTGCTTACCCCCAGGGGGCAATCGAGACCCAGTACTTC.

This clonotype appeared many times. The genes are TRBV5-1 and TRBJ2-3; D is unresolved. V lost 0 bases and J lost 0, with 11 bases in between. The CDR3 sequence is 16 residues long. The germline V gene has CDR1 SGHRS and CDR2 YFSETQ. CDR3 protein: CASSLAFGPSTDTQYF. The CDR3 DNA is TGCGCCAGCAGCTTGGCCTTTGGGCCTAGCACAGATACGCAGTATTTT. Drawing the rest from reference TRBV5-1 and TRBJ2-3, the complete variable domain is KAGVTQTPRYLIKTRGQQVTLSCSPISGHRSVSWYQQTPGQGLQFLFEYFSETQRNKGNFPGRFSGRQFSNSRSEMNVSTLELGDSALYLCASSLAFGPSTDTQYFGPGTRLTVL.

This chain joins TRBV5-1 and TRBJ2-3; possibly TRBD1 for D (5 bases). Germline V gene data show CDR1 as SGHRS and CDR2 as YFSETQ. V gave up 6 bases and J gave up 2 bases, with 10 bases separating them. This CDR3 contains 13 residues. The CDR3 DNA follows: TGCGCCAGCACTCCAGGGCCCACAGATACGCAGTATTTT. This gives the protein CASTPGPTDTQYF.

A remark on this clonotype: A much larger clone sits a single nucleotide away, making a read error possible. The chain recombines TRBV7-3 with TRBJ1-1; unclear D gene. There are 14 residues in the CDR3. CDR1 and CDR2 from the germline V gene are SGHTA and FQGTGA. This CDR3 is CAGSSGPSNTEAFF. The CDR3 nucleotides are TGTGCCGGCAGCTCCGGGCCGTCGAACACTGAAGCTTTCTTT.

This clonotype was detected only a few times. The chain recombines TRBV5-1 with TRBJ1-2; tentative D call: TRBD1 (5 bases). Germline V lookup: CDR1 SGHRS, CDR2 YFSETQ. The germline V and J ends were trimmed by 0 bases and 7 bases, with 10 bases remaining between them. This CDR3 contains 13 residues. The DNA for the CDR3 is TGCGCCAGCAGCTTGGTGGGGGACCGTGGCTACACCTTC. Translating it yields CASSLVGDRGYTF.

The CDR3 here is CASSLSGITETQYF. In nucleotides, the CDR3 is TGTGCCAGCAGCTTATCCGGGATTACGGAGACCCAGTACTTC. This rearrangement joins TRBV7-8 to TRBJ2-5; D may be TRBD2 (5 bases). The V gene lost 2 bases and the J gene lost 5 bases, with 12 bases spanning the gap. CDR3 size: 14 residues. The germline V gene encodes CDR1 SGHVS and CDR2 FQNEAQ.

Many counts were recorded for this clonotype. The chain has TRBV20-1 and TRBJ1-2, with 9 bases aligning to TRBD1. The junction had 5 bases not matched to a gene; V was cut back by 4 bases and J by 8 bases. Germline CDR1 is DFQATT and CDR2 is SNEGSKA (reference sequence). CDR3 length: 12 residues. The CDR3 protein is CSATGQGPGYTF. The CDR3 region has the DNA TGCAGTGCTACCGGACAGGGGCCCGGCTACACCTTC.

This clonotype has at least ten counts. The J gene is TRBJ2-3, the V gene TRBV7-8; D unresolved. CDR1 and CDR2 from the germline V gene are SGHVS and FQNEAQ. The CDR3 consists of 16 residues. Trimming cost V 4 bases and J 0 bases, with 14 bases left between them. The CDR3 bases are TGTGCCAGCAGCTCTAAAATTTCAACTAGCACAGATACGCAGTATTTT. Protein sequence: CASSSKISTSTDTQYF.

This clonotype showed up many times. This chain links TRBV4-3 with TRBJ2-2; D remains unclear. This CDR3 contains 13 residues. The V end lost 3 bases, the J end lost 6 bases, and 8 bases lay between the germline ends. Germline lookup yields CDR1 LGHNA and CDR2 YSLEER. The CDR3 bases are TGCGCCAGCAGCCAGATTCCGGCCGGGGAGCTGTTTTTT. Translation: CASSQIPAGELFF.

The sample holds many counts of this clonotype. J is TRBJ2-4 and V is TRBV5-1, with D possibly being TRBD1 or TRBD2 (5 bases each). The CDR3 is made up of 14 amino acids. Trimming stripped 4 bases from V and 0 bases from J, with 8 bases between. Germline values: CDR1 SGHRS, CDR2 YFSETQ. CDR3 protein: CASSGGSAKNIQYF. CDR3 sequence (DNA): TGCGCCAGCAGCGGGGGATCAGCCAAAAACATTCAGTACTTC.

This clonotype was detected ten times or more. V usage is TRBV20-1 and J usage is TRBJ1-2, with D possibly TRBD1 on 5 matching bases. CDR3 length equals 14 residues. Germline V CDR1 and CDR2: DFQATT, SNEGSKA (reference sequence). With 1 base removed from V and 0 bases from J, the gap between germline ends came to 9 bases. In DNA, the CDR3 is TGCAGTGCTAGAGTCAGGGAGGCTAACTATGGCTACACCTTC. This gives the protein CSARVREANYGYTF.

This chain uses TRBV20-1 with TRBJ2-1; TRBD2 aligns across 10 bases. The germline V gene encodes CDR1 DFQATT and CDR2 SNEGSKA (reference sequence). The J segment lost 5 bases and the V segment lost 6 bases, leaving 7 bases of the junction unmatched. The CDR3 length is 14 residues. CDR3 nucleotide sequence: TGCAGTGCAAAAAGCGGGAGGGCCAACAATGAGCAGTTCTTC. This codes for CSAKSGRANNEQFF.

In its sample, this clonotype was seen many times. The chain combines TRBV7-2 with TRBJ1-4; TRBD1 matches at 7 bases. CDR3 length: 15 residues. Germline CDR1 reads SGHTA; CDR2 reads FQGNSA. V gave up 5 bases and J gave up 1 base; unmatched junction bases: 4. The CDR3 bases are TGTGCCAGCAGCCCAAACAGGGGAACTAATGAAAAACTGTTTTTT. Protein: CASSPNRGTNEKLFF.

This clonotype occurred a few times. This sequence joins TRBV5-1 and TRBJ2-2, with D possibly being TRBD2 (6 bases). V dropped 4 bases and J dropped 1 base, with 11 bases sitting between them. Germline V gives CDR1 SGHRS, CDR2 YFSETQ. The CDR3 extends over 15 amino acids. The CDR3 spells CASSPRGMNTGELFF. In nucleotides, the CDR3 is TGCGCCAGCAGCCCGCGGGGTATGAACACCGGGGAGCTGTTTTTT.

This chain's CDR3 is CASSPSQGARLRTGELFF. The CDR3 nucleotides read TGCGCCAGCAGCCCTTCACAGGGGGCGCGACTCCGCACCGGGGAGCTGTTTTTT. This rearrangement joins TRBV5-1 to TRBJ2-2; 9 positions agree with TRBD1. V shed 4 bases, J shed 4 bases, and the junction held 14 bases outside the gene matches. CDR1 SGHRS and CDR2 YFSETQ come from the germline V gene. The CDR3 loop spans 18 amino acids.

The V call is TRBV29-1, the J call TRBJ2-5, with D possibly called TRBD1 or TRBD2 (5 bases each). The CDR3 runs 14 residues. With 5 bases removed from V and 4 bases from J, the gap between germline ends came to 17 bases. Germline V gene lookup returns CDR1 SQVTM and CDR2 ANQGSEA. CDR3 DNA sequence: TGCAGCGTTAGGGGACCCACAGGACTAGAGACCCAGTACTTC. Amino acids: CSVRGPTGLETQYF.

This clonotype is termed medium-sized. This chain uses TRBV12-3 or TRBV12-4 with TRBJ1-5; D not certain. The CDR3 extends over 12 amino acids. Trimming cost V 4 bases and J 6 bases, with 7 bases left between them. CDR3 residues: CASSSSRQPQHF. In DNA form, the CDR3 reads TGTGCCAGCAGTTCCAGTCGTCAGCCCCAGCATTTT.

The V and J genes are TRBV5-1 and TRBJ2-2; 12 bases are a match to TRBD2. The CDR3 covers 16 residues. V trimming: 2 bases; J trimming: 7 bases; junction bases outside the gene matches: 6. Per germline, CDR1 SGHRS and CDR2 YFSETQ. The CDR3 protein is CASSLKTSGSVGELFF. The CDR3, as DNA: TGCGCCAGCAGCTTAAAGACTAGCGGGAGTGTCGGGGAGCTGTTTTTT.

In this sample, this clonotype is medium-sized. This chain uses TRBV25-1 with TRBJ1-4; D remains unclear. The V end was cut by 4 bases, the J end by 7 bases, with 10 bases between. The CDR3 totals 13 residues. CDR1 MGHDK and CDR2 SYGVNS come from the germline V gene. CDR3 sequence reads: CASSAAHGEKLFF. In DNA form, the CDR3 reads TGTGCCAGCAGTGCCGCTCATGGTGAAAAACTGTTTTTT.